The entry below gives a single T cell receptor (beta chain) sequence along with its context. Its specificity is unknown. This CDR3 has 15 amino acids. Germline lookup yields CDR1 MNHEY and CDR2 SVGAGI. V dropped 2 bases and J dropped 0 bases, with 11 bases sitting between them. This entry is derived from a study of a mutant IDH1 vaccine in newly diagnosed glioma. Study-level information: Weeks 35 and 47 hosted visits V12 and V13, respectively. Study-wide findings and caveats: Most patients, 90% to 95%, showed vaccine-induced immune responses.

Time point meaning: week 35, safety follow-up. The content of each vaccine dose was 300 ug of mutant IDH1 20-mer peptide, and topical imiquimod accompanied it. Produced via immunoSEQ multiplex PCR; TCRdb's table is partial and in-frame only. Of roughly 51,000 clones in the sample, around 80% were seen once. Specimen: PBMCs, collected from a glioma patient whose treatment included an IDH1 peptide vaccine. The chain couples TRBV6-5 to TRBJ2-7; possibly TRBD2 for D (7 bases). The sequence derives from a man between 35 and 55 years old with glioma. CDR3: CASSYGGDTSYEQYF. The DNA for the CDR3 is TGTGCCAGCAGTTACGGGGGGGACACCTCCTACGAGCAGTACTTC.